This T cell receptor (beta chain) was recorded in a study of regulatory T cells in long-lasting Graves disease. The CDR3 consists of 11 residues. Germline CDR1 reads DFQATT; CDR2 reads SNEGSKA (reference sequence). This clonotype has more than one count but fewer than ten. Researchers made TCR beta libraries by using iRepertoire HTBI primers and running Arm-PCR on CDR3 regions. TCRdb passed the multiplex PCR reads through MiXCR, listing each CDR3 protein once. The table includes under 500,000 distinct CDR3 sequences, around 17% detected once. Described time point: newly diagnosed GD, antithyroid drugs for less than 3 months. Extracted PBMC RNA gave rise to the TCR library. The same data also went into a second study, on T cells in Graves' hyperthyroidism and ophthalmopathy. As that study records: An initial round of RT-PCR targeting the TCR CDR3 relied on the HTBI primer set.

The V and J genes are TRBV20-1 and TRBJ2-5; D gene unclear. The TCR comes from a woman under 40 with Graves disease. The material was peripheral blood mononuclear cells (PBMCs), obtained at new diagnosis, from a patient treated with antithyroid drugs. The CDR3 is CSCVKQETQYF. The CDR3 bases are TGCAGCTGCGTAAAGCAAGAGACCCAGTACTTC.